This TCR beta chain appears in the sequencing data of a study of T cells in Graves' hyperthyroidism and ophthalmopathy (dated by TCRdb to about 2019). Study-wide context: Peripheral blood was collected at initial diagnosis, before any treatment. TCR V-J signatures able to tell the groups apart were searched for in a discovery cohort of 90 to 100 patients, of whom 40 to 45 had Graves' ophthalmopathy and about 60 had stable Graves' hyperthyroidism. Prospective prediction of ophthalmopathy was tested in an independent validation cohort of 18 hyperthyroidism patients and some 17 patients who later progressed to ophthalmopathy. The 100 discovery patients were divided at random into training and test sets in a 7:3 ratio. Thyroid tissue and blood T-cell repertoires from six Graves' hyperthyroidism patients were also compared in the study. Following sampling, methimazole starting at 30 mg daily was given to hyperthyroidism patients, and high-dose intravenous methylprednisolone was given to ophthalmopathy patients. According to the paper, TCR Vbeta CDR3 sequencing was carried out on over 130 peripheral blood samples, which came from 40 to 45 ophthalmopathy, fewer than 80 hyperthyroidism and roughly 17 progressor patients. The paper's findings and limits, for the study overall: In validation, the model predicted progression to ophthalmopathy a median of roughly 6.2 months before onset, with 70% to 71% sensitivity and nearly 75% specificity. Blood samples also contained most of the expanded thyroid clonotypes (frequency above 0.001), which suggests that blood repertoires may reflect thyroid immune responses. Sample size was not statistically predetermined, and investigators were not blinded to group allocation. Ophthalmopathy was separated from stable hyperthyroidism by a 13 V-J signature model, with approximately 90% sensitivity and 81% to 83% specificity obtained in cross-validation and 80%/75% obtained in testing.

Hyperthyroidism patients were newly diagnosed, with disease duration under 2 months, and aged 18 to 65 years. The study excluded patients with uncontrolled infections, other autoimmune diseases, pregnancy or lactation. Diagnoses were established on the basis of clinical symptoms, serum thyroxine and TRAb, thyroid ultrasound, and orbital computed tomography. For progressor patients, blood was drawn at the first diagnosis of hyperthyroidism, before any ophthalmopathy symptoms had appeared. PBMCs were isolated from approximately 10 ml of fresh peripheral blood by Ficoll-Paque density gradient centrifugation. Patients classed as progressors first received a Graves' hyperthyroidism diagnosis and then went on to develop ophthalmopathy during follow-up. Total RNA was extracted using Trizol reagent, and RNA quality was assessed on an Agilent 2100 Bioanalyzer. A remark on this clonotype: Its cognate antigen has yet to be identified. No base qualities exist here, and no much larger clone lies one base off it.

Amplification of TCR beta CDR3 regions was carried out from RNA transcripts. The first round of RT-PCR for the TCR CDR3 was performed with the HTBI primer set and the Qiagen OneStep RT-PCR kit. Libraries were constructed in a second round of multiplex PCR, after which size selection and purification were carried out. Paired-end sequencing of the libraries was performed with 100 bp reads on an Illumina HiSeq2000. Turning to the authors' computational methods: Raw data were processed with SOAPnuke, discarding reads with adapters, uncalled bases, mean Phred below 15, or no exact constant-primer or identifier match. COPE v1.2.5 was used to merge the high-quality paired reads, and each unique nucleotide sequence was defined as a clonotype. Clonotypes were aligned to IMGT TRBV, TRBD and TRBJ reference segments using MiTCR v1.1. The analysis was restricted to V-J combinations with a frequency above 0.0001, which together covered 99.2% of the repertoires. A TCS score was defined as the ratio between F50 (clonal expansion) and ExV (chaos), using BLOSUM62-based TCRdist between CDR3 peptides within each V-J. Welch's t-statistics and random forest reduced just over 500 V-J features to 13, which were used in a naive Bayes classifier (R e1071). Using fastp at Q25 and MiXCR, TCRdb reprocessed the public reads and kept productive beta chains. A single entry per CDR3 protein holds the most common genes and DNA from its merged rows. TCRdb, not the original authors, processed these V and J calls. Present in this sample are 690,000 or so distinct CDR3 sequences, roughly a sixth of which were seen just once. Over 15% of the sample goes to the ten largest clones.

The trim is 6 bases for V and 5 bases for J, with a gap of 10 bases between the germline ends. From the cysteine up to the phenylalanine, the CDR3 has a length of 13 residues. This entry keeps only the CDR3 DNA: 39 bases, framed from base 1. As encoded in the germline V gene, CDR1 is MNHNS while CDR2 is SASEGT. The clonotype originates from a woman aged 45-65 years with Graves' hyperthyroidism that later progressed to Graves' ophthalmopathy. The sample taken for sequencing was blood. The chain links TRBV6-1 with TRBJ2-2; the D segment could be TRBD2, given 5 matching bases. The nucleotide sequence reads TGTGCCAGCAGAAGACCGGGGACCGGGGAGCTGTTTTTT. It is translated as CASRRPGTGELFF.